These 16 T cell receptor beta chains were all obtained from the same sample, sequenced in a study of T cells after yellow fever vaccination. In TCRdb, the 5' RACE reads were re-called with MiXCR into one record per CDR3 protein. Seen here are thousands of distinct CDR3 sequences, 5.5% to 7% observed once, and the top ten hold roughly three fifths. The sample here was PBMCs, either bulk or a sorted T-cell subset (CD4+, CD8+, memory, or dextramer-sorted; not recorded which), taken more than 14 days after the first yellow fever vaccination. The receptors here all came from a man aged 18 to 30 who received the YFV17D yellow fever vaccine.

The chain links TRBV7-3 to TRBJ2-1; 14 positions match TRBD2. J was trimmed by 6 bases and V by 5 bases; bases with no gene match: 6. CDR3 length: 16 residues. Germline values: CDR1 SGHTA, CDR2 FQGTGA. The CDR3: CASSPRLAGGRNEQFF. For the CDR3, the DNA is TGTGCCAGCAGCCCGCGACTAGCGGGGGGGCGCAATGAGCAGTTCTTC.

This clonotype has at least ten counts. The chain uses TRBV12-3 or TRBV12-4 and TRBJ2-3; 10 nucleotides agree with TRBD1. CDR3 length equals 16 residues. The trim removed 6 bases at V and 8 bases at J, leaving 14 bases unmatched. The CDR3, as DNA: TGTGCCAGCAGAACGGACAGGGGGGAGAGGCCAGCTACGCAGTATTTT. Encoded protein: CASRTDRGERPATQYF.

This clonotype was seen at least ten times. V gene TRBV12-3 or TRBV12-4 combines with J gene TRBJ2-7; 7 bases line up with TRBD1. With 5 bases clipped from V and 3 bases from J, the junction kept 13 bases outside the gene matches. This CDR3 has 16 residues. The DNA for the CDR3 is TGTGCCAGCAGTCCAAAGCACGACAGGGTAATCTACGAGCAGTACGTC. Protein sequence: CASSPKHDRVIYEQYV.

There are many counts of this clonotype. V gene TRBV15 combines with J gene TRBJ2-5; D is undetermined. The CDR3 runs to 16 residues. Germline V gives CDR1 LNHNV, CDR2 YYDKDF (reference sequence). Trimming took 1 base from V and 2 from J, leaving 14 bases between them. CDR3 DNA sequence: TGTGCCACCAGCAGAGTAGCCTACGCGTCTCAAGAGACCCAGTACTTC. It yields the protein CATSRVAYASQETQYF.

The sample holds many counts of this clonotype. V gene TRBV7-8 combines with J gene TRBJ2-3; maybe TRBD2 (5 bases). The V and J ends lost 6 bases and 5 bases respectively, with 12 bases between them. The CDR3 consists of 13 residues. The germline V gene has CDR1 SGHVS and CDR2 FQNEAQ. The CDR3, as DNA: TGTGCCAGCAGGCGGCGGGCGGAAGATACGCAGTATTTT. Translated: CASRRRAEDTQYF.

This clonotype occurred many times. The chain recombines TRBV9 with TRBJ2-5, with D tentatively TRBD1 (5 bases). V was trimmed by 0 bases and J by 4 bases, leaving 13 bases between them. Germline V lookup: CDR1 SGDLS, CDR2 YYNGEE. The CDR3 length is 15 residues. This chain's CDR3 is CASSVEGRAAETQYF. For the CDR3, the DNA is TGTGCCAGCAGCGTAGAGGGCAGGGCGGCAGAGACCCAGTACTTC.

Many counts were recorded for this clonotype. The DNA of the CDR3 is TGTGCCATCAGTGAGTCTCCAGGGACCTACGAGCAGTACGTC. Amino acid sequence: CAISESPGTYEQYV. The J gene is TRBJ2-7, the V gene TRBV10-3; D perhaps matches TRBD1 (5 bases). Germline V gives CDR1 ENHRY, CDR2 SYGVKD. V was clipped by 0 bases and J by 2 bases, with 8 bases between them. The CDR3 consists of 14 residues.

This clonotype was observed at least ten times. DNA for the CDR3: TGTGCCAGCGAGAAGTACAGGGGGGCCTACAATGAGCAGTTCTTC. Protein: CASEKYRGAYNEQFF. This chain links TRBV14 with TRBJ2-1; 8 bases agree with TRBD1. The V gene end was trimmed by 8 bases and the J gene end by 2 bases; junction bases not matched to a gene: 8. This CDR3 is built from 15 residues. Germline-derived CDR1 and CDR2 are SGHDN and FVKESK.

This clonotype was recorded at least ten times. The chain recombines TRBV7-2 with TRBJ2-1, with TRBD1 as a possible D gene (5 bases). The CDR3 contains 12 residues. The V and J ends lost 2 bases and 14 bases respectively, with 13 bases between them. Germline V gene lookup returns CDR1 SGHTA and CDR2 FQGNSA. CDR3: CASSLTGQGKFF. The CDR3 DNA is TGTGCCAGCAGCTTAACTGGGCAGGGTAAGTTCTTC.

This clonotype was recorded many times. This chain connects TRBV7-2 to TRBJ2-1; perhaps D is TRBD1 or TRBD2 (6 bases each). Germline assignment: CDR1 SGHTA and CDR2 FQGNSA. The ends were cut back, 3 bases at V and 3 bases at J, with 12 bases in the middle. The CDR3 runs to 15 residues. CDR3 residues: CASSLEGGLYNEQFF. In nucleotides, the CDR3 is TGTGCCAGCAGCTTGGAGGGGGGCCTCTACAATGAGCAGTTCTTC.

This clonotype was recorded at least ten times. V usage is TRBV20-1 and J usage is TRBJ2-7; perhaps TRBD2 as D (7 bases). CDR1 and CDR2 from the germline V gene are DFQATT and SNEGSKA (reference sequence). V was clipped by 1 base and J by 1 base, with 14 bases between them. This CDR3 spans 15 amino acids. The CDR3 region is CSARVWRGPSYEQYF. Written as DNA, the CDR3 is TGCAGTGCTAGAGTTTGGCGGGGGCCTTCCTACGAGCAGTACTTC.

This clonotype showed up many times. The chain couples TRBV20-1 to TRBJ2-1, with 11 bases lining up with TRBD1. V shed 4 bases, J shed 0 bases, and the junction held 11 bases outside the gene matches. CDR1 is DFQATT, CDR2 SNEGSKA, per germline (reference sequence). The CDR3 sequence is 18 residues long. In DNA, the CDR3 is TGCAGTGCTATGATCCGGGACAGGGGGACCAGCTCCTACAATGAGCAGTTCTTC. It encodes CSAMIRDRGTSSYNEQFF.

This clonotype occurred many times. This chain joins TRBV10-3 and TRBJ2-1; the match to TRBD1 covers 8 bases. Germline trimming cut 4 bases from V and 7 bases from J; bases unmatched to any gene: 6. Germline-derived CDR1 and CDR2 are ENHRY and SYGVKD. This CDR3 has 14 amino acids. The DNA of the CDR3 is TGTGCCATCAGTGGGGCAGGGGGCGGGAATGAGCAGTTCTTC. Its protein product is CAISGAGGGNEQFF.

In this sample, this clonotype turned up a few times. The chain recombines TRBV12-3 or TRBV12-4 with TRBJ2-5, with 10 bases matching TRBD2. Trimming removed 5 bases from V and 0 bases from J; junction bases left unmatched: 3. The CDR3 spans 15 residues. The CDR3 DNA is TGTGCCAGCAGTCCGACTAGCGGGTACCAAGAGACCCAGTACTTC. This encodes CASSPTSGYQETQYF.

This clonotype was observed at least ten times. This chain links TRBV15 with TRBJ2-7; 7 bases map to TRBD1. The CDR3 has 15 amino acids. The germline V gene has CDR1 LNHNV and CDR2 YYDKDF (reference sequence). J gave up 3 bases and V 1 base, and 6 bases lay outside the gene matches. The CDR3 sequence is CATSRAKGQLYEQYF. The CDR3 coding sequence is TGTGCCACCAGCAGAGCTAAGGGACAGCTCTACGAGCAGTACTTC.

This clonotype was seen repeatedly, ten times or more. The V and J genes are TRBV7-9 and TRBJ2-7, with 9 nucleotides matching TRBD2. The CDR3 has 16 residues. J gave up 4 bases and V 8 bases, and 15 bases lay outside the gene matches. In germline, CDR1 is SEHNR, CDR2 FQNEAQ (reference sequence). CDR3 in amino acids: CASGGSGTLAGYEQYV. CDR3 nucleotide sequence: TGTGCCAGCGGCGGATCTGGGACTCTAGCGGGGTACGAGCAGTACGTC.